One sample yielded the 32 T cell receptor beta chains listed below, sequenced in a study of response to subunit inactivated influenza vaccine. One entry per CDR3 protein, called by TCRdb with MiXCR from the RT-PCR reads. The sample has roughly 760,000 distinct CDR3 sequences, approximately 22% seen once. Specimen: PBMCs from blood, collected 5 days after vaccination. The origin of the receptors is a middle-aged man who received an inactivated influenza vaccine.

The J gene is TRBJ2-7, the V gene TRBV9; the match to TRBD2 covers 7 bases. V gave up 4 bases and J gave up 3 bases; unmatched junction bases: 13. The CDR3 runs to 16 residues. Germline V gene data show CDR1 as SGDLS and CDR2 as YYNGEE. CDR3 nucleotides: TGTGCCAGCAGCTCCTCTGCTACTAGCGCGCGCTACGAGCAGTACTTC. Its translation: CASSSSATSARYEQYF.

The V call is TRBV2, the J call TRBJ1-1, with D unclear. CDR1 and CDR2 from the germline V gene are SNHLY and FYNNEI. This CDR3 has 11 amino acids. V dropped 8 bases and J dropped 4 bases, with 8 bases sitting between them. CDR3 nucleotides: TGTGCCAGCGCAAGTCGCACTGAAGCTTTCTTT. As protein: CASASRTEAFF.

This chain joins TRBV4-2 and TRBJ1-6, with D uncertain. Germline-derived CDR1 and CDR2 are LGHNA and YNFKEQ. Trimming shortened V by 1 base and J by 7 bases, and 14 bases separated the two germline ends. CDR3 size: 16 residues. The DNA for the CDR3 is TGTGCCAGCAGCCAAGGGAGTCCTATAAGCAATTCACCCCTCCACTTT. Residues: CASSQGSPISNSPLHF.

The sample holds a few counts of this clonotype. The chain is built from TRBV7-2 and TRBJ2-7; TRBD1 is a possible D gene (5 bases). This CDR3 contains 13 residues. Trimming stripped 3 bases from V and 6 bases from J, with 12 bases between. Germline V lookup: CDR1 SGHTA, CDR2 FQGNSA. The CDR3 bases are TGTGCCAGCAGCTTCCAGGGCCCTGGCGAGCAGTACTTC. Amino acids: CASSFQGPGEQYF.

The chain carries TRBV5-1 and TRBJ2-7, with a weak D call TRBD2 (5 bases). The CDR3 is made up of 15 amino acids. Germline assignment: CDR1 SGHRS and CDR2 YFSETQ. The V and J ends lost 1 base and 5 bases respectively, with 16 bases between them. Written as DNA, the CDR3 is TGCGCCAGCAGCTTGCAGGCCCCGGGATCCCACGAGCAGTACTTC. This gives the protein CASSLQAPGSHEQYF.

The chain couples TRBV4-3 to TRBJ1-1; D gene uncertain. V was clipped by 4 bases and J by 4 bases, with 13 bases between them. Germline V gene sequence: CDR1 LGHNA, CDR2 YSLEER. The CDR3 runs 14 residues. Written as DNA, the CDR3 is TGCGCCAGCAGCCCAATCGGGGTTTTCACTGAAGCTTTCTTT. This encodes CASSPIGVFTEAFF.

This clonotype was recorded a few times. The V and J genes are TRBV20-1 and TRBJ2-7; no reliable D call. The germline CDR1 and CDR2 sequences are DFQATT and SNEGSKA (reference sequence). This CDR3 is built from 12 residues. Trimming removed 3 bases at V and 6 bases at J, with 12 bases between. CDR3 region: CSASSGLGEQYF. Here the CDR3 DNA reads TGCAGTGCTAGTTCTGGTCTCGGCGAGCAGTACTTC.

This clonotype was recorded a few times. The genes are TRBV7-8 and TRBJ1-1; D is uncertain. Germline loops: CDR1 SGHVS, CDR2 FQNEAQ. This CDR3 has 15 amino acids. The V end was cut by 1 base, the J end by 0 bases, with 9 bases between. The CDR3 region is CASSLGSRLNTEAFF. CDR3 DNA sequence: TGTGCCAGCAGCTTAGGTTCCAGGTTGAACACTGAAGCTTTCTTT.

This clonotype occurred once. The chain carries TRBV7-2 and TRBJ2-1; 11 bases are a match to TRBD2. The CDR3 is 15 residues long. Germline CDR1 reads SGHTA; CDR2 reads FQGNSA. Unmatched junction bases numbered 6, after V lost 2 bases and J lost 9 bases. CDR3 nucleotide sequence: TGTGCCAGCAGCTTATTAGTAGCGGGGGGGCCTGAGCAGTTCTTC. Residues: CASSLLVAGGPEQFF.

This clonotype came up a few times. The genes are TRBV6-1 and TRBJ1-1; D remains unclear. The CDR3 sequence is 14 residues long. CDR1 and CDR2 (germline): MNHNS, SASEGT. Trimming removed 4 bases from V and 1 base from J, with 10 bases in between. CDR3: CASSGDPWNTEAFF. The CDR3 coding sequence is TGTGCCAGCAGTGGAGACCCATGGAACACTGAAGCTTTCTTT.

The chain links TRBV20-1 to TRBJ1-4, with a possible D match to TRBD1 (6 bases). CDR3 length equals 18 residues. Germline lookup yields CDR1 DFQATT and CDR2 SNEGSKA (reference sequence). V was trimmed by 2 bases and J by 5 bases, leaving 24 bases between them. CDR3 nucleotides: TGCAGTGCTAGACCTGCCCTCGGACAGACCCAAATGAATGAAAAACTGTTTTTT. This codes for CSARPALGQTQMNEKLFF.

This clonotype was recorded a few times. The V and J genes are TRBV4-3 and TRBJ1-4, with TRBD1 matching 7 bases. The CDR3 loop spans 16 amino acids. In germline, CDR1 is LGHNA, CDR2 YSLEER. V gave up 0 bases and J gave up 8 bases; unmatched junction bases: 9. The CDR3: CASSQDPDRHGEKLFF. In DNA, the CDR3 is TGCGCCAGCAGCCAAGATCCGGACAGGCATGGAGAAAAACTGTTTTTT.

This clonotype turned up a few times. This chain links TRBV5-1 with TRBJ2-2; D call uncertain. Germline V gene lookup returns CDR1 SGHRS and CDR2 YFSETQ. CDR3 length: 16 amino acids. V lost 1 base and J lost 0, with 10 bases in between. As DNA, the CDR3 is TGCGCCAGCAGCTTGTTGGCAGGAGCGAACACCGGGGAGCTGTTTTTT. Translating gives CASSLLAGANTGELFF.

This clonotype was counted ten times or more. DNA for the CDR3: TGTGCCAGCAGCCGGACAGGGTCTGGAAACACCATATATTTT. Translating gives CASSRTGSGNTIYF. This chain uses TRBV12-3 or TRBV12-4 with TRBJ1-3, with 8 nucleotides matching TRBD1. This CDR3 has 14 amino acids. The V gene end was trimmed by 6 bases and the J gene end by 1 base; junction bases not matched to a gene: 2.

In this sample, this clonotype turned up many times. This sequence joins TRBV12-3 or TRBV12-4 and TRBJ2-1; 10 bases line up with TRBD1. After removal of 7 bases from V and 12 bases from J, the junction contained 12 bases not matched to a gene. This CDR3 contains 14 residues. The DNA of the CDR3 is TGTGCCAGCACCGTCCTTGGGACAGGGGATGGGCAGTTCTTC. Protein: CASTVLGTGDGQFF.

This clonotype was found a few times. This chain joins TRBV20-1 and TRBJ2-7; D is possibly TRBD2 (6 bases). Germline V gives CDR1 DFQATT, CDR2 SNEGSKA (reference sequence). Deletions cut 3 bases from V and 5 bases from J, with 14 bases between. The CDR3 sequence is 13 residues long. Here the CDR3 DNA reads TGCAGTGCTAGCAGCGGAGCGGGCCACGAGCAGTACTTC. This encodes CSASSGAGHEQYF.

The V call is TRBV6-1, the J call TRBJ2-1, with TRBD2 matching 7 bases. There are 16 residues in the CDR3. The junction had 16 bases not matched to a gene; V was cut back by 4 bases and J by 10 bases. Germline lookup yields CDR1 MNHNS and CDR2 SASEGT. In nucleotides, the CDR3 is TGTGCCAGCAGTGGAGCTCGGGACTATTGGGGAGCGGAGCAGTTCTTC. This codes for CASSGARDYWGAEQFF.

V gene TRBV6-2 or TRBV6-3 combines with J gene TRBJ2-1; weak D call: TRBD1 (7 bases). Looked up from germline, CDR1 is MNHEY and CDR2 is SVGEGT. The CDR3 has 13 amino acids. The V gene lost 5 bases and the J gene lost 9 bases, with 14 bases spanning the gap. CDR3 residues: CASSNGGGLEQFF. The DNA of the CDR3 is TGTGCCAGCAGTAACGGAGGGGGCCTTGAGCAGTTCTTC.

The V gene is TRBV3-1, the J gene TRBJ1-1; D perhaps matches TRBD1 (5 bases). Between the trimmed V and J ends, which lost 6 bases and 2 bases, there was a span of 16 bases. The CDR3 has 15 amino acids. Germline-derived CDR1 and CDR2 are LGHDT and YNNKEL (reference sequence). CDR3 loop: CASRHGDRLNTEAFF. CDR3 nucleotide sequence: TGTGCCAGCAGGCACGGCGACAGACTCAACACTGAAGCTTTCTTT.

In this sample, this clonotype turned up a few times. The rearrangement joins TRBV20-1 to TRBJ2-5; 14 bases agree with TRBD2. CDR3 size: 17 residues. J was trimmed by 3 bases and V by 4 bases; bases with no gene match: 10. Germline V gives CDR1 DFQATT, CDR2 SNEGSKA (reference sequence). DNA of the CDR3: TGCAGTGCTACCTCGGGACTAGCGGGAGATAGGGAAGAGACCCAGTACTTC. This gives the protein CSATSGLAGDREETQYF.

This sequence joins TRBV18 and TRBJ2-5; D is ambiguous. V lost 0 bases and J lost 2, with 10 bases in between. Germline V CDR1 and CDR2: KGHSH, LQKENI. The CDR3 runs 15 residues. The CDR3 nucleotides are TGTGCCAGCTCACCACCGACTGGGCTACAAGAGACCCAGTACTTC. It translates to CASSPPTGLQETQYF.

This clonotype was seen ten or more times. CDR3 loop: CASSLWPTVGGSPLHF. CDR3 DNA sequence: TGTGCCAGCAGTTTATGGCCGACGGTGGGGGGATCACCCCTCCACTTT. The chain has TRBV28 and TRBJ1-6; D perhaps matches TRBD1 (5 bases). There are 16 residues in the CDR3. The germline CDR1 and CDR2 sequences are MDHEN and SYDVKM. Between the trimmed V and J ends, which lost 0 bases and 10 bases, there was a span of 16 bases.

The chain has TRBV15 and TRBJ1-2; D ambiguous. CDR1 is LNHNV and CDR2 is YYDKDF in the germline V gene (reference sequence). V gave up 0 bases and J gave up 0 bases, with 8 bases separating them. The length of the CDR3 is 15 residues. The CDR3 nucleotides are TGTGCCACCAGCAGAGATTCGGGGACTAACTATGGCTACACCTTC. Translation gives CATSRDSGTNYGYTF.

The J gene is TRBJ1-1, the V gene TRBV6-5, with 9 positions matching TRBD1. This CDR3 is built from 15 residues. Germline V gene lookup returns CDR1 MNHEY and CDR2 SVGAGI. The ends lost 0 bases at V and 9 bases at J; junction bases unmatched: 8. CDR3 DNA sequence: TGTGCCAGCAGTTACTCGGGACAGGGCACTATCCAAGCTTTCTTT. This codes for CASSYSGQGTIQAFF.

This clonotype was observed a handful of times. The chain joins TRBV7-2 to TRBJ1-1; 10 bases are shared with TRBD1. V shed 5 bases and J 5 bases; nucleotides not matched to a gene: 5. Germline CDR1 and CDR2: SGHTA and FQGNSA. This CDR3 is 14 amino acids long. CDR3 in amino acids: CASSGRQGATEAFF. DNA of the CDR3: TGTGCCAGCAGCGGGCGACAGGGGGCGACTGAAGCTTTCTTT.

V is TRBV20-1 and J is TRBJ2-5; TRBD2 matches 7 bases. The CDR3 is 16 residues long. The germline CDR1 and CDR2 sequences are DFQATT and SNEGSKA (reference sequence). The trim removed 3 bases at V and 2 bases at J, leaving 12 bases unmatched. This chain's CDR3 is CSASGGGSAFQETQYF. For the CDR3, the DNA is TGCAGTGCTAGTGGGGGGGGTAGCGCCTTTCAAGAGACCCAGTACTTC.

V is TRBV6-5 and J is TRBJ1-1; the D is unclear. Deletions cut 2 bases from V and 4 bases from J, with 11 bases between. Germline values: CDR1 MNHEY, CDR2 SVGAGI. This CDR3 spans 14 amino acids. The CDR3 here is CASSYPSNFTEAFF. CDR3 nucleotides: TGTGCCAGCAGTTACCCCTCGAATTTCACTGAAGCTTTCTTT.

This clonotype was observed at least ten times. The V and J genes are TRBV29-1 and TRBJ2-1; possible D gene TRBD2, 6 bases. The CDR3 runs 12 residues. Germline V lookup: CDR1 SQVTM, CDR2 ANQGSEA. Between the trimmed V and J ends, which lost 7 bases and 15 bases, there was a span of 22 bases. This CDR3 reads CSGTSSKGGRFF. Written as DNA, the CDR3 is TGCAGCGGTACTAGCTCCAAAGGAGGGCGGTTCTTC.

V usage is TRBV5-1 and J usage is TRBJ2-7; TRBD2 agrees at 7 bases. Germline V lookup: CDR1 SGHRS, CDR2 YFSETQ. CDR3 length: 16 amino acids. With 5 bases clipped from V and 3 bases from J, the junction kept 14 bases outside the gene matches. The CDR3 loop reads CASSSHPQAGYYEQYF. The CDR3 coding sequence is TGCGCCAGCAGTTCTCATCCTCAAGCGGGGTACTACGAGCAGTACTTC. Variable domain in full (rest from reference TRBV5-1 and TRBJ2-7): KAGVTQTPRYLIKTRGQQVTLSCSPISGHRSVSWYQQTPGQGLQFLFEYFSETQRNKGNFPGRFSGRQFSNSRSEMNVSTLELGDSALYLCASSSHPQAGYYEQYFGPGTRLTVT.

V and J are TRBV30 and TRBJ1-2; D not resolved. V was pared by 7 bases and J by 7 bases, with 13 bases between. CDR1 and CDR2 from the germline V gene are GTSNPN and SVGIG (reference sequence). The CDR3 is 11 amino acids. CDR3 loop: CAYRPITGYTF. CDR3 nucleotide sequence: TGTGCCTACCGACCGATAACTGGCTACACCTTC.

This clonotype has just a few counts. The V and J genes are TRBV4-3 and TRBJ2-7, with TRBD1 matching 9 bases. Trimming took 1 base from V and 3 from J; bases not matched to a gene: 4. The V gene's germline CDR1 is LGHNA and CDR2 YSLEER. This CDR3 contains 15 residues. The CDR3 DNA reads as TGCGCCAGCAGCCAAGTGGGACAGGGAAGCTACGAGCAGTACTTC. Translated: CASSQVGQGSYEQYF.

This clonotype was found many times. The chain joins TRBV29-1 to TRBJ2-1, with D tentatively TRBD1 (6 bases). Trimming cost V 1 base and J 0 bases, with 10 bases left between them. There are 15 residues in the CDR3. In germline, CDR1 is SQVTM, CDR2 ANQGSEA. CDR3 DNA sequence: TGCAGCGTTGAAGGGGGGCCCCTCTCCTACAATGAGCAGTTCTTC. Its translation: CSVEGGPLSYNEQFF.